This T cell receptor beta chain was identified in a study of cytomegalovirus exposure and HLA in healthy donors. This clone has more than one count but fewer than ten. Primers for the PCR totalled 60 Vbeta and 13 Jbeta. Libraries were prepared by immunoSEQ multiplex PCR; TCRdb keeps only in-frame clonotypes and omits some of them. In the table there are 110,000 to 150,000 clones, around 10% of which are singletons. There are 16 residues in the CDR3. Trimming stripped 0 bases from V and 3 bases from J, with 13 bases between. Germline-derived CDR1 and CDR2 are SGHRS and YFSETQ. The receptor was derived from a male donor in good health and CMV-seronegative. The V gene is TRBV5-1, the J gene TRBJ2-1; a possible D gene is TRBD1 (6 bases). The source material was PBMCs. CDR3 bases: TGCGCCAGCAGCTTGGGGACCGGGACACTCTACAATGAGCAGTTCTTC. This encodes CASSLGTGTLYNEQFF.